This TCR beta chain was sequenced for a study of T cell changes during pregnancy in multiple sclerosis (dated by TCRdb to about 2019). Regarding the complete study: Changes in the T cell repertoire over the course of pregnancy were examined in this study in women with multiple sclerosis.

Libraries were constructed by the immunoSEQ multiplex PCR assay. This is the immuneACCESS table as TCRdb keeps it, with only in-frame sequences that have V and J called. A part of the clones is gone; compared with another copy, unresolved V genes explain less than half, and the rest is unexplained. In this sample the table shows about 51,000 clones, 93% of which occur a single time. The ten largest clones represent roughly 1.8% of the sample. This clone has just one count. Its antigen target is currently unknown. It has no much larger one-base neighbor in the sample; base qualities were not kept. From the cysteine up to the phenylalanine, the CDR3 has a length of 15 residues. The retained sequence is limited to the CDR3, 45 bases, with the frame set at the first base. V lost 0 bases and J lost 8 bases; the stretch between them is 13 bases long. The germline V gene encodes CDR1 MNHNY and CDR2 SVGAGI (reference sequence).

Recombination linked TRBV6-6 to TRBJ1-4, with TRBD1 tentatively as D gene (5 bases match). This clonotype originated in a female donor with multiple sclerosis, enrolled in a pregnancy study. Here the sequenced sample was peripheral blood, taken in the second trimester of pregnancy. CDR3 reads: CASSYSLQAGEKLFF. The sequenced DNA is TGTGCCAGCAGTTACTCGTTACAGGCTGGGGAAAAACTGTTTTTT.